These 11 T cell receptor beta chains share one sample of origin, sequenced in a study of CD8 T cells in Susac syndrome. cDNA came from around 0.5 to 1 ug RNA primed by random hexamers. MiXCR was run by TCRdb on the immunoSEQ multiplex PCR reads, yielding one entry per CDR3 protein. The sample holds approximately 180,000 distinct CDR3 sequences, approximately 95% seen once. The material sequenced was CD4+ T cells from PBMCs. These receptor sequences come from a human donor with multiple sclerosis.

The CDR3, as DNA: TGTGCCAGCAGCGTGACACAGGGGTTAGCGGGGGGTCTCCCGGCGGATACGCAGTATTTT. The encoded protein is CASSVTQGLAGGLPADTQYF. The chain is built from TRBV9 and TRBJ2-3; 10 bases map to TRBD2. Losses at the gene ends were 2 bases for V and 6 bases for J; bases not matched to a gene: 21. The CDR3 consists of 20 residues. The germline CDR1 and CDR2 sequences are SGDLS and YYNGEE.

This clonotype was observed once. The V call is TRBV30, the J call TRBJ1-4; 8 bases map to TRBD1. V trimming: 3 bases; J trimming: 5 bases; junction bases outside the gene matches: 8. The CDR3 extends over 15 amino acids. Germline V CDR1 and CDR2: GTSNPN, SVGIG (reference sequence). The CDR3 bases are TGTGCCTGGAGCCCCCGGACAGGGATGAATGAAAAACTGTTTTTT. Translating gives CAWSPRTGMNEKLFF.

CDR3 sequence: CASSGGQLNSPLHF. The CDR3 DNA sequence: TGTGCCAGCAGTGGGGGACAGCTTAATTCACCCCTCCACTTT. V and J are TRBV12-3 or TRBV12-4 and TRBJ1-6; TRBD1 matches at 7 bases. The length of the CDR3 is 14 residues. The ends lost 5 bases at V and 6 bases at J; junction bases unmatched: 4.

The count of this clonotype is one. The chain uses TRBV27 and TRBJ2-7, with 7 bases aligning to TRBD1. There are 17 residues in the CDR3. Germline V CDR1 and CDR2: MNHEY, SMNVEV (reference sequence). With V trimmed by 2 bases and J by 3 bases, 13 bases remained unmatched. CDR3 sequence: CASSLRSTDRVRYEQYF. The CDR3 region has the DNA TGTGCCAGCAGTTTAAGGTCCACCGACAGGGTACGCTACGAGCAGTACTTC.

The chain's CDR3 is CASSSGGTRNYGYTF. The CDR3, as DNA: TGTGCCAGCAGTTCCGGTGGGACAAGGAACTATGGCTACACCTTC. V usage is TRBV28 and J usage is TRBJ1-2; D might be TRBD1 (6 bases). Germline V gene sequence: CDR1 MDHEN, CDR2 SYDVKM. V lost 4 bases and J 2 bases, leaving 14 bases between the germline ends. The CDR3 totals 15 residues.

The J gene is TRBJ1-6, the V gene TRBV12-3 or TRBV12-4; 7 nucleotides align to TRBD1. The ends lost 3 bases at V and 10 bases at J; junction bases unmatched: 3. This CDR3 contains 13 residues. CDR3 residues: CASSFRGSSPLHF. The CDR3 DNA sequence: TGTGCCAGCAGTTTCAGGGGGTCCTCACCCCTCCACTTT.

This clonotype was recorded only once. CDR3 in amino acids: CASSLGWVDNQPQHF. CDR3 DNA sequence: TGTGCCAGCAGTTTGGGGTGGGTTGACAATCAGCCCCAGCATTTT. This rearrangement joins TRBV28 to TRBJ1-5, with D uncertain. CDR3 length equals 15 residues. V dropped 3 bases and J dropped 3 bases, with 12 bases sitting between them. The V gene's germline CDR1 is MDHEN and CDR2 SYDVKM.

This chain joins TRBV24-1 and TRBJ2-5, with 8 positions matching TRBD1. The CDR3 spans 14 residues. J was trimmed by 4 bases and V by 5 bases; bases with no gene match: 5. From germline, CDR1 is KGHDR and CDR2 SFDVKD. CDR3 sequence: CATSGTGPGETQYF. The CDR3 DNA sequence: TGTGCCACCAGTGGGACAGGGCCCGGAGAGACCCAGTACTTC.

The DNA of the CDR3 is TGTGCCAGCAGGGGGACAGGGGGCTTAGGGGATTCACCCCTCCACTTT. As protein: CASRGTGGLGDSPLHF. The chain couples TRBV25-1 to TRBJ1-6, with 12 bases lining up with TRBD1. The CDR3 totals 16 residues. The trim removed 6 bases at V and 8 bases at J, leaving 8 bases unmatched. CDR1 and CDR2 from the germline V gene are MGHDK and SYGVNS. The full variable domain, with the rest looked up from reference TRBV25-1 and TRBJ1-6, is EADIYQTPRYLVIGTGKKITLECSQTMGHDKMYWYQQDPGMELHLIHYSYGVNSTEKGDLSSESTVSRIRTEHFPLTLESARPSHTSQYLCASRGTGGLGDSPLHFGNGTRLTVT.

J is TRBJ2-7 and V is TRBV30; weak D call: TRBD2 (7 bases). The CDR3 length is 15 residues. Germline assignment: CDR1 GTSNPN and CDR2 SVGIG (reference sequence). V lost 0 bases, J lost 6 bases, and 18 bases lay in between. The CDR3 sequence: CAWSVWGGGPPEQYF. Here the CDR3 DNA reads TGTGCCTGGAGTGTATGGGGGGGCGGGCCGCCCGAGCAGTACTTC.

As DNA, the CDR3 is TGTGCCAGCAGCCAAGCGCTCCCGGGCACCGGGGAGCTGTTTTTT. This codes for CASSQALPGTGELFF. The chain employs TRBV3-1 and TRBJ2-2; the D is unclear. Between the trimmed V and J ends, which lost 1 base and 4 bases, there was a span of 10 bases. Germline CDR1 reads LGHDT; CDR2 reads YNNKEL (reference sequence). CDR3 size: 15 residues. The full variable domain, completed using reference TRBV3-1 and TRBJ2-2, is DTAVSQTPKYLVTQMGNDKSIKCEQNLGHDTMYWYKQDSKKFLKIMFSYNNKELIINETVPNRFSPKSPDKAHLNLHINSLELGDSAVYFCASSQALPGTGELFFGEGSRLTVL.